This TCR beta chain was documented in a study of graft-versus-host responses after intestinal transplantation. About the study: Isolated intestinal, liver-intestinal, or multivisceral transplants were what recipients had. Every transplant recipient was induced with anti-thymocyte globulin, then maintained on tacrolimus and steroids for two to four years. Study-wide results and limits: Subjects displaying graft-donor T cell macrochimerism possessed elevated graft-versus-host to host-versus-graft clonal ratios inside allografts. Some GvH clones were seen earlier in gut or blood, suggesting intestinal origin.

With 4 bases removed from V and 3 bases from J, the gap between germline ends came to 5 bases. This CDR3 contains 12 residues. From germline, CDR1 is SEHNR and CDR2 FQNEAQ (reference sequence). This table comes from immunoSEQ multiplex PCR, and its TCRdb copy is limited to in-frame clones, with some not included. The profile shows 65,000 to 90,000 clones, 80% to 95% of them singletons. In regard to this clone: Its antigen remains unidentified.

This material consisted of unstimulated CD8+ T cells sorted from spleen or lymph node cells, taken before transplant. The genes are TRBV7-9 and TRBJ2-3, with D unresolved. The sequence was collected from a human donor who was the organ donor for an intestinal transplant. CDR3 sequence: CASSWQTDTQYF. CDR3 DNA: TGTGCCAGCAGCTGGCAGACAGATACGCAGTATTTT.